The clone carrying this TCR beta chain was counted once. Its antigen is not known. With 7 bases clipped from V and 0 bases from J, the junction kept 21 bases outside the gene matches. From germline, CDR1 is WNHNN and CDR2 SYGVQD (reference sequence). The CDR3 is made up of 21 amino acids. This sample is part of a study of post-analysis software for immune sequencing data. Study-level findings and limits: Higher frequency in patients than in controls was seen for 5 or 6 TRBV segments, with TRBV5-6, TRBV5-1 and TRBV20-1 among them.

Unique molecular identifiers were carried by the TCR beta cDNA libraries. TCRdb reanalysed the PCR reads using MiXCR and keeps one entry per CDR3 protein. The sample has hundreds of thousands of distinct CDR3 sequences, about 60% seen once. The source of this sequence is a girl aged 2-15 years with multiple sclerosis. The rearrangement uses TRBV10-1 and TRBJ2-6; 7 bases are shared with TRBD1. Sequenced: blood. The CDR3 loop is CASIQPRRQGRKNSGANVLTF. The CDR3 bases are TGCGCCAGCATTCAACCGCGGAGACAGGGACGGAAAAACTCTGGGGCCAACGTCCTGACTTTC.